Below, 25 T cell receptor beta chains from the same sample are listed, as sequenced in a study of blood T cell repertoires in COVID-19. Using immunoSEQ multiplex PCR, the repertoire was profiled, and TCRdb retains in-frame clones only, with some absent. The sample lists 190,000 or so clones; more than 80% were seen once. The sample taken for sequencing was PBMCs or T cells enriched from blood (not recorded which). The receptors come from a woman aged 18 to 35 who had recovered from COVID-19.

The gene calls are TRBV4-1 and TRBJ1-2; TRBD1 might be the D (6 bases). The V gene's germline CDR1 is MGHRA and CDR2 YSYEKL. The ends were cut back, 1 base at V and 8 bases at J, with 11 bases in the middle. This CDR3 has 13 residues. The CDR3 region is CASSQGPGDGYTF. CDR3 coding DNA: TGCGCCAGCAGCCAAGGGCCAGGGGACGGCTACACCTTC.

This chain joins TRBV29-1 and TRBJ1-2; TRBD1 is a possible D gene (5 bases). CDR3 length: 12 residues. Looked up from germline, CDR1 is SQVTM and CDR2 is ANQGSEA. V dropped 3 bases and J dropped 9 bases, with 14 bases sitting between them. DNA for the CDR3: TGCAGCGTTGAGGGCCCCAGGGATAGCTACACCTTC. Protein: CSVEGPRDSYTF.

The chain couples TRBV27 to TRBJ1-4; D gene ambiguous. The CDR3 runs to 14 residues. Trimming removed 7 bases from V and 8 bases from J, with 17 bases in between. Germline loops: CDR1 MNHEY, CDR2 SMNVEV (reference sequence). The CDR3 DNA reads as TGTGCCAGCAAATTCGGTTGGGCTGGAGAAAAACTGTTTTTT. It translates to CASKFGWAGEKLFF.

The chain couples TRBV28 to TRBJ1-5, with TRBD1 matching over 7 bases. Trimming removed 5 bases from V and 2 bases from J; junction bases left unmatched: 9. The CDR3 contains 16 residues. Germline V gene sequence: CDR1 MDHEN, CDR2 SYDVKM. The CDR3: CASSRDSPRGNQPQHF. CDR3 DNA sequence: TGTGCCAGCAGTAGGGACAGCCCCAGGGGCAATCAGCCCCAGCATTTT.

Regarding this clone: The sample holds other DNA sequences that translate to the same CDR3. V is TRBV30 and J is TRBJ2-3, with 7 bases lining up with TRBD2. Germline V gene lookup returns CDR1 GTSNPN and CDR2 SVGIG (reference sequence). The trim removed 1 base at V and 2 bases at J, leaving 3 bases unmatched. This CDR3 has 14 residues. CDR3 region: CAWSGLADTDTQYF. In nucleotides, the CDR3 is TGTGCCTGGAGTGGACTAGCCGACACAGATACGCAGTATTTT.

The table lists this clone with a count of one. The chain carries TRBV6-2 or TRBV6-3 and TRBJ1-2; D might be TRBD1 (5 bases). Germline-derived CDR1 and CDR2 are MNHEY and SVGEGT. The CDR3 is made up of 15 amino acids. V lost 2 bases and J 6 bases, leaving 16 bases between the germline ends. CDR3 sequence reads: CASSYRSVRGDGYTF. The CDR3, as DNA: TGTGCCAGCAGTTACCGTTCGGTCCGGGGGGATGGCTACACCTTC.

This clone has more than one count but fewer than ten. The chain is built from TRBV5-4 and TRBJ2-3, with TRBD2 matching over 9 bases. The CDR3 loop spans 16 amino acids. The trim removed 2 bases at V and 2 bases at J, leaving 6 bases unmatched. The germline gives CDR1 SGHNT, CDR2 YYREEE (reference sequence). In DNA form, the CDR3 reads TGTGCCAGCAGCTTAAGAAGACTAGCGGCCACAGATACGCAGTATTTT. Translating it yields CASSLRRLAATDTQYF.

This chain uses TRBV19 with TRBJ2-7; maybe TRBD1 (6 bases). Per germline, CDR1 LNHDA and CDR2 SQIVND (reference sequence). The CDR3 spans 14 residues. Trimming pared 3 bases from V and 5 bases from J, leaving 14 bases between. This CDR3 is CASSIVQGRHEQYF. The CDR3 DNA reads as TGTGCCAGTAGTATCGTCCAGGGGCGGCACGAGCAGTACTTC.

This chain uses TRBV19 with TRBJ1-1; D possibly corresponds to TRBD1 (5 bases). The CDR3 length is 12 residues. In germline, CDR1 is LNHDA, CDR2 SQIVND (reference sequence). V dropped 8 bases and J dropped 3 bases, with 10 bases sitting between them. The DNA of the CDR3 is TGTGCCAGTGGAGGGGCCTACACTGAAGCTTTCTTT. Its protein product is CASGGAYTEAFF.

This clone was counted once. The chain employs TRBV19 and TRBJ1-3; no definite D call. Germline V gene data show CDR1 as LNHDA and CDR2 as SQIVND (reference sequence). This CDR3 contains 10 residues. V gave up 10 bases and J gave up 4 bases, with 5 bases separating them. The CDR3 DNA reads as TGTGCCACCTTCGGAAACACCATATATTTT. It is translated as CATFGNTIYF.

The chain joins TRBV27 to TRBJ1-1; D is undetermined. Germline assignment: CDR1 MNHEY and CDR2 SMNVEV (reference sequence). V lost 4 bases and J 3 bases, leaving 9 bases between the germline ends. The CDR3 covers 13 residues. For the CDR3, the DNA is TGTGCCAGCAGTTCGGACTCCTACACTGAAGCTTTCTTT. This encodes CASSSDSYTEAFF.

The chain links TRBV6-1 to TRBJ2-3; 11 bases agree with TRBD2. The J segment lost 4 bases and the V segment lost 1 base, leaving 4 bases of the junction unmatched. Germline V gene sequence: CDR1 MNHNS, CDR2 SASEGT. This CDR3 spans 16 amino acids. The CDR3 DNA is TGTGCCAGCAGTGAAGTTAGCGGGGGGGCCTCAGATACGCAGTATTTT. Its protein is CASSEVSGGASDTQYF.

This clone was seen just once. The chain links TRBV29-1 to TRBJ2-7; possibly TRBD1 for D (6 bases). V lost 4 bases to trimming and J lost 3 bases, with 13 bases between them. The CDR3 spans 13 residues. Looked up from germline, CDR1 is SQVTM and CDR2 is ANQGSEA. The CDR3 region is CSVGVGRGYEQYF. The CDR3 region has the DNA TGCAGCGTTGGAGTCGGCAGGGGCTACGAGCAGTACTTC.

V gene TRBV7-2 combines with J gene TRBJ1-1; D might be TRBD1 (6 bases). The CDR3 has 13 amino acids. CDR1 and CDR2 from the germline V gene are SGHTA and FQGNSA. The V and J ends lost 5 bases and 1 base respectively, with 8 bases between them. The CDR3, as DNA: TGTGCCAGCAGCCCGGGACAGAACACTGAAGCTTTCTTT. Its protein product is CASSPGQNTEAFF.

This clone counts as medium-sized. V and J are TRBV2 and TRBJ2-2; TRBD2 might be the D (5 bases). With 0 bases removed from V and 3 bases from J, the gap between germline ends came to 14 bases. Germline V gives CDR1 SNHLY, CDR2 FYNNEI. This CDR3 is built from 17 residues. The CDR3 region is CASSEALGVLDTGELFF. CDR3 bases: TGTGCCAGCAGTGAAGCGCTCGGGGTTTTGGACACCGGGGAGCTGTTTTTT.

V is TRBV5-4 and J is TRBJ2-2, with a weak D call TRBD1 (6 bases). This CDR3 spans 15 amino acids. Germline V gene data show CDR1 as SGHNT and CDR2 as YYREEE (reference sequence). The V end was cut by 2 bases, the J end by 4 bases, with 12 bases between. The CDR3 loop is CASSFLEQGTGELFF. CDR3 DNA: TGTGCCAGCAGCTTCTTGGAACAGGGCACCGGGGAGCTGTTTTTT.

This chain uses TRBV2 with TRBJ1-3; D is undetermined. The CDR3 extends over 15 amino acids. Trimming took off 6 bases at V and 0 bases at J, with 12 bases between the two ends. CDR1 SNHLY and CDR2 FYNNEI come from the germline V gene. The CDR3 coding sequence is TGTGCCAGCAGCCCGGTCTCGAGCTCTGGAAACACCATATATTTT. Amino acid sequence: CASSPVSSSGNTIYF.

This chain joins TRBV12-3 or TRBV12-4 and TRBJ2-4; the D is unclear. This CDR3 contains 12 residues. Trimming shortened V by 4 bases and J by 7 bases, and 8 bases separated the two germline ends. This CDR3 is CASSSGGNIQYF. The CDR3 bases are TGTGCCAGCAGTTCCGGCGGTAACATTCAGTACTTC.

The chain has TRBV10-3 and TRBJ1-1; 8 bases fit TRBD1. V dropped 7 bases and J dropped 5; count of bases not matched to a gene: 9. CDR3 length equals 14 residues. Germline loops: CDR1 ENHRY, CDR2 SYGVKD. Here the CDR3 DNA reads TGTGCCATCAAAAGAGGACAGGGAGGTACTGAAGCTTTCTTT. Amino acids: CAIKRGQGGTEAFF.

A single count supports this clone. This chain uses TRBV5-4 with TRBJ1-1; 9 bases agree with TRBD1. The junction had 9 bases not matched to a gene; V was cut back by 2 bases and J by 1 base. The germline CDR1 and CDR2 sequences are SGHNT and YYREEE (reference sequence). The CDR3 extends over 17 amino acids. The CDR3 DNA is TGTGCCAGCAGCTTAGGACAGGGGAGGAATAGGAACACTGAAGCTTTCTTT. Translation: CASSLGQGRNRNTEAFF.

The chain joins TRBV7-9 to TRBJ2-7; 9 positions match TRBD1. The junction had 4 bases not matched to a gene; V was cut back by 10 bases and J by 3 bases. Germline-derived CDR1 and CDR2 are SEHNR and FQNEAQ (reference sequence). CDR3 size: 12 residues. CDR3 amino acids: CATGDRDYEQYF. In DNA, the CDR3 is TGTGCCACCGGGGACAGGGACTACGAGCAGTACTTC.

The chain carries TRBV4-1 and TRBJ2-1, with D possibly being TRBD2 (5 bases). Germline lookup yields CDR1 MGHRA and CDR2 YSYEKL. This CDR3 is built from 16 residues. The V and J ends lost 1 base and 3 bases respectively, with 13 bases between them. DNA of the CDR3: TGCGCCAGCAGCCAAGTAACGGCTAGCAACTACAATGAGCAGTTCTTC. Protein: CASSQVTASNYNEQFF.

J is TRBJ2-3 and V is TRBV3-1 (or the pseudogene TRBV3-2); TRBD2 agrees at 9 bases. V lost 1 base to trimming and J lost 5 bases; unmatched junction nucleotides: 10. Per germline, CDR1 LGHDT and CDR2 YNNKEL (reference sequence). There are 17 residues in the CDR3. CDR3 nucleotide sequence: TGTGCCAGCAGCCAAGTAGTTGGCGGGGGGGCGGGAGATACGCAGTATTTT. Its translation is CASSQVVGGGAGDTQYF.

This clone was seen once. V and J are TRBV4-2 and TRBJ2-7; 7 bases are a match to TRBD1. CDR1 LGHNA and CDR2 YNFKEQ come from the germline V gene. V lost 1 base, J lost 3 bases, and 6 bases stayed unmatched. The CDR3 contains 15 residues. The CDR3 loop reads CASSQGETGNYEQYF. The CDR3, as DNA: TGTGCCAGCAGCCAAGGAGAGACAGGGAACTACGAGCAGTACTTC.

The chain employs TRBV29-1 and TRBJ1-2; TRBD1 aligns across 9 bases. Germline loops: CDR1 SQVTM, CDR2 ANQGSEA. The length of the CDR3 is 12 residues. Unmatched junction bases numbered 5, after V lost 6 bases and J lost 6 bases. For the CDR3, the DNA is TGCAGCGTCACAGGGGGCGCGAATGGCTACACCTTC. Its protein product is CSVTGGANGYTF. Looking up the rest from reference TRBV29-1 and TRBJ1-2 gives the full variable domain: SAVISQKPSRDICQRGTSLTIQCQVDSQVTMMFWYRQQPGQSLTLIATANQGSEATYESGFVIDKFPISRPNLTFSTLTVSNMSPEDSSIYLCSVTGGANGYTFGSGTRLTVV.